Below are 31 T cell receptor beta chains sequenced from a single sample in a study of cytomegalovirus exposure and HLA in healthy donors. It was with 60 Vbeta and 13 Jbeta primers that the PCR ran. The table came from immunoSEQ multiplex PCR; TCRdb's copy has only in-frame clones and leaves some out. This table holds 35,000 to 40,000 clones, 65% to 85% found once. The material sequenced was PBMCs. The receptors here all came from a woman aged 25 to 39 in good health and CMV-seropositive.

The chain is built from TRBV19 and TRBJ1-5, with TRBD1 matching over 8 bases. Germline V gene lookup returns CDR1 LNHDA and CDR2 SQIVND (reference sequence). The CDR3 runs 17 residues. Trimming cost V 5 bases and J 7 bases; bases outside gene matches: 16. For the CDR3, the DNA is TGTGCCAGTAGTGAGCCAAATGCCCGGACAGGGTGGCAGCCCCAGCATTTT. This sequence encodes CASSEPNARTGWQPQHF. Complete variable domain (other parts from reference TRBV19 and TRBJ1-5): DGGITQSPKYLFRKEGQNVTLSCEQNLNHDAMYWYRQDPGQGLRLIYYSQIVNDFQKGDIAEGYSVSREKKESFPLTVTSAQKNPTAFYLCASSEPNARTGWQPQHFGDGTRLSIL.

The chain carries TRBV11-2 and TRBJ2-5; D call uncertain. V was trimmed by 6 bases and J by 5 bases, leaving 7 bases between them. CDR3 length: 11 amino acids. CDR1 is SGHAT and CDR2 is FQNNGV in the germline V gene. CDR3 in amino acids: CASSPLETQYF. In DNA, the CDR3 is TGTGCCAGCAGTCCATTGGAGACCCAGTACTTC.

The chain joins TRBV30 to TRBJ2-1; 10 bases agree with TRBD1. CDR1 is GTSNPN, CDR2 SVGIG, per germline (reference sequence). Trimming took 4 bases from V and 5 from J; bases not matched to a gene: 5. The CDR3 consists of 14 residues. CDR3 loop: CAWTPGTGDNEQFF. In DNA form, the CDR3 reads TGTGCCTGGACCCCCGGGACAGGGGACAATGAGCAGTTCTTC. The full variable domain, rest sourced from reference TRBV30 and TRBJ2-1, is SQTIHQWPATLVQPVGSPLSLECTVEGTSNPNLYWYRQAAGRGLQLLFYSVGIGQISSEVPQNLSASRPQDRQFILSSKKLLLSDSGFYLCAWTPGTGDNEQFFGPGTRLTVL.

J is TRBJ2-2 and V is TRBV11-2; weak D call: TRBD2 (5 bases). CDR1 and CDR2 (germline): SGHAT, FQNNGV. The CDR3 contains 17 residues. V dropped 4 bases and J dropped 3 bases, with 18 bases sitting between them. CDR3 nucleotides: TGTGCCAGCAGCTCCACCGTGGGGAGACGGGACACCGGGGAGCTGTTTTTT. Translating gives CASSSTVGRRDTGELFF.

V is TRBV7-3 and J is TRBJ2-1; 12 bases align to TRBD2. Trimming at V came to 2 bases and at J to 5 bases, leaving 10 bases not matched to a gene. The CDR3 is 18 residues long. Germline CDR1 is SGHTA and CDR2 is FQGTGA. CDR3 amino acids: CASSLEARTSGIDNEQFF. In DNA, the CDR3 is TGTGCCAGCAGCTTAGAAGCCAGGACTAGCGGGATAGACAATGAGCAGTTCTTC.

This chain joins TRBV28 and TRBJ2-6; no definite D call. The germline gives CDR1 MDHEN, CDR2 SYDVKM. This CDR3 has 15 amino acids. V was trimmed by 4 bases and J by 0 bases, leaving 7 bases between them. CDR3 bases: TGTGCCAGCAGTTCGACTGGCTCTGGGGCCAACGTCCTGACTTTC. As protein: CASSSTGSGANVLTF.

V and J are TRBV10-3 and TRBJ2-3; 7 nucleotides agree with TRBD1. Germline V gene lookup returns CDR1 ENHRY and CDR2 SYGVKD. This CDR3 is built from 13 residues. V shed 10 bases, J shed 0 bases, and the junction held 4 bases outside the gene matches. CDR3 residues: CANRDSSTDTQYF. The CDR3 nucleotides read TGTGCCAACCGGGACAGTAGCACAGATACGCAGTATTTT.

The V gene is TRBV7-2, the J gene TRBJ2-5; D is perhaps TRBD2 (6 bases). V gave up 5 bases and J gave up 5 bases, with 12 bases separating them. The germline V gene encodes CDR1 SGHTA and CDR2 FQGNSA. CDR3 length: 13 amino acids. For the CDR3, the DNA is TGTGCCAGCAGCCCTGGGGCGGGGGAGACCCAGTACTTC. Its translation is CASSPGAGETQYF.

The J gene is TRBJ1-1, the V gene TRBV6-5; 7 bases are shared with TRBD1. CDR3 length: 15 amino acids. In germline, CDR1 is MNHEY, CDR2 SVGAGI. With 0 bases clipped from V and 1 base from J, the junction kept 2 bases outside the gene matches. The CDR3 region is CASSYSGQTNTEAFF. The CDR3 DNA sequence: TGTGCCAGCAGTTACTCGGGACAGACGAACACTGAAGCTTTCTTT.

This chain links TRBV5-5 with TRBJ1-2; 9 positions agree with TRBD1. The CDR3 totals 19 residues. With 1 base clipped from V and 3 bases from J, the junction kept 16 bases outside the gene matches. The germline CDR1 and CDR2 sequences are SGHKS and YYEKEE (reference sequence). CDR3 sequence (DNA): TGTGCCAGCAGCTTGAGCCATTCACCGGGACAGGGTGACGACTATGGCTACACCTTC. Translating gives CASSLSHSPGQGDDYGYTF.

J is TRBJ1-2 and V is TRBV19; no clear D gene. Trimming left V 3 bases short and J 7 bases short, with 18 bases between. Germline V gives CDR1 LNHDA, CDR2 SQIVND (reference sequence). The CDR3 sequence is 15 residues long. The chain's CDR3 is CASSILQLGGGGYTF. CDR3 bases: TGTGCCAGTAGTATCCTCCAGTTGGGTGGAGGTGGCTACACCTTC.

V usage is TRBV4-1 and J usage is TRBJ2-6, with 8 bases that match TRBD2. This CDR3 is built from 17 residues. Germline V gene lookup returns CDR1 MGHRA and CDR2 YSYEKL. With V trimmed by 8 bases and J by 1 base, 10 bases remained unmatched. CDR3 sequence: CASRPPGGPSGANVLTF. CDR3 nucleotide sequence: TGCGCCAGCCGCCCCCCGGGAGGGCCATCTGGGGCCAACGTCCTGACTTTC.

V usage is TRBV6-5 and J usage is TRBJ1-3; D call uncertain. V lost 8 bases and J lost 0, with 5 bases in between. CDR1 and CDR2 from the germline V gene are MNHEY and SVGAGI. There are 12 residues in the CDR3. In DNA form, the CDR3 reads TGTGCCAGCTTGAGCTCTGGAAACACCATATATTTT. This sequence encodes CASLSSGNTIYF.

This clone was seen more than once but under ten times. This chain uses TRBV5-4 with TRBJ1-2, with TRBD1 identical over 9 bases. The length of the CDR3 is 14 residues. Germline V gene sequence: CDR1 SGHNT, CDR2 YYREEE (reference sequence). V lost 6 bases and J lost 8; bases outside the gene matches: 11. In DNA, the CDR3 is TGTGCCAGCACCGGGGACAGGGCTGCTAGAGGCTACACCTTC. Amino acid sequence: CASTGDRAARGYTF.

The CDR3: CASSTSRLADYEQYF. The CDR3 DNA is TGTGCCAGCAGTACCAGCCGTCTAGCGGACTACGAGCAGTACTTC. The V and J genes are TRBV28 and TRBJ2-7, with 7 nucleotides matching TRBD2. The germline CDR1 and CDR2 sequences are MDHEN and SYDVKM. This CDR3 is built from 15 residues. J gave up 3 bases and V 5 bases, and 10 bases lay outside the gene matches.

The chain recombines TRBV18 with TRBJ1-1, with D unresolved. Germline loops: CDR1 KGHSH, CDR2 LQKENI. CDR3 length: 14 amino acids. Trimming took off 2 bases at V and 5 bases at J, with 12 bases between the two ends. CDR3 protein: CASSPRAGNTEAFF. The CDR3 DNA reads TGTGCCAGCTCACCAAGGGCGGGGAATACTGAAGCTTTCTTT. Supplemented by reference TRBV18 and TRBJ1-1, the full variable domain reads NAGVMQNPRHLVRRRGQEARLRCSPMKGHSHVYWYRQLPEEGLKFMVYLQKENIIDESGMPKERFSAEFPKEGPSILRIQQVVRGDSAAYFCASSPRAGNTEAFFGQGTRLTVV.

Written as DNA, the CDR3 is TGTGCCAGCAGTCAGAGGGCAGGGGTCGTCCACGAGCAGTACTTC. Translation: CASSQRAGVVHEQYF. The chain has TRBV7-8 and TRBJ2-7; the D gene is possibly TRBD1 (6 bases). The CDR3 has 15 amino acids. Germline V gene lookup returns CDR1 SGHVS and CDR2 FQNEAQ. The germline V and J ends were trimmed by 6 bases and 5 bases, with 20 bases remaining between them.

The chain recombines TRBV7-8 with TRBJ1-5; D might be TRBD1 (5 bases). Germline CDR1 and CDR2: SGHVS and FQNEAQ. The V and J ends lost 1 base and 3 bases respectively, with 10 bases between them. The CDR3 sequence is 15 residues long. In DNA, the CDR3 is TGTGCCAGCAGCTTAGTCCAGGGTCCCAATCAGCCCCAGCATTTT. This codes for CASSLVQGPNQPQHF.

The table lists this clone with a few counts. The gene calls are TRBV18 and TRBJ2-1, with 10 bases matching TRBD2. The CDR3 is 13 residues long. Germline V lookup: CDR1 KGHSH, CDR2 LQKENI. The V and J ends lost 3 bases and 8 bases, in that order; junction bases with no gene match: 1. The CDR3 region has the DNA TGTGCCAGCTCACCGGGGACTAGCGATGAGCAGTTCTTC. It translates to CASSPGTSDEQFF.

V gene TRBV6-1 combines with J gene TRBJ2-3; D gene ambiguous. V lost 6 bases and J 2 bases, leaving 9 bases between the germline ends. CDR3 length: 13 residues. Looked up from germline, CDR1 is MNHNS and CDR2 is SASEGT. The CDR3 DNA is TGTGCCAGCAGGGAGCACATCACAGATACGCAGTATTTT. As protein: CASREHITDTQYF.

The genes are TRBV12-1 and TRBJ2-7; the tabulated D call, TRBD2, remains unverified against the DNA. TRBV12-1 is listed as a pseudogene. CDR3 size: 14 residues. The chain's CDR3 is CASRGGRETSEQYF. In DNA, the CDR3 is TGTGCCAGCAGGGGCGGGCGGGAAACAAGCGAGCAGTACTTC.

In its sample, this clone was seen a few times. The chain carries TRBV5-4 and TRBJ1-1; D perhaps matches TRBD1 (5 bases). This CDR3 is built from 14 residues. Germline CDR1 SGHNT, CDR2 YYREEE (reference sequence). V lost 1 base and J 7 bases, leaving 14 bases between the germline ends. CDR3 in DNA: TGTGCCAGCAGCTTGAGTACGACAGTGGGTGAAGCTTTCTTT. Amino acid sequence: CASSLSTTVGEAFF.

CDR3 in amino acids: CASSPAGRGRDEQYF. The CDR3 coding sequence is TGTGCCAGCAGCCCTGCTGGCAGGGGGCGCGATGAGCAGTACTTC. The rearrangement joins TRBV7-9 to TRBJ2-7, with 8 positions matching TRBD1. Germline V CDR1 and CDR2: SEHNR, FQNEAQ (reference sequence). The V gene end was trimmed by 5 bases and the J gene end by 7 bases; junction bases not matched to a gene: 13. This CDR3 has 15 residues.

The gene calls are TRBV2 and TRBJ2-7; 8 nucleotides line up with TRBD1. CDR3 length equals 14 residues. V lost 6 bases to trimming and J lost 6 bases; unmatched junction nucleotides: 10. Germline V gives CDR1 SNHLY, CDR2 FYNNEI. This CDR3 reads CASREAGQEIEQYF. The CDR3 DNA reads TGTGCCAGCAGGGAGGCGGGACAGGAGATCGAGCAGTACTTC.

The CDR3 here is CASSYPGSGGYTF. CDR3 DNA: TGTGCCAGCAGTTACCCTGGGTCGGGTGGCTACACCTTC. The chain carries TRBV6-5 and TRBJ1-2; D is unresolved. Germline values: CDR1 MNHEY, CDR2 SVGAGI. V was clipped by 2 bases and J by 7 bases, with 11 bases between them. There are 13 residues in the CDR3.

This chain joins TRBV2 and TRBJ2-7; a possible D gene is TRBD1 (5 bases). The CDR3 totals 13 residues. V was shortened by 7 bases and J by 1 base, with 11 bases between the two germline ends. The V gene's germline CDR1 is SNHLY and CDR2 FYNNEI. The chain's CDR3 is CASNGQGSYEQYF. Written as DNA, the CDR3 is TGTGCCAGCAACGGCCAGGGATCCTACGAGCAGTACTTC.

The rearrangement joins TRBV6-6 to TRBJ2-5, with 11 bases lining up with TRBD2. TRBJ2-7 matches the DNA end more closely, so the J call is doubtful. The CDR3 is 15 residues long. In germline, CDR1 is MNHNY, CDR2 SVGAGI (reference sequence). The CDR3 DNA reads TGTGCCAGCACTCCCGGGACTAGCGGTACCTACGAGCAGTACTTC. It is translated as CASTPGTSGTYEQYF.

The rearrangement uses TRBV2 and TRBJ1-4; a weak D match, TRBD1 (6 bases). The germline V and J ends were trimmed by 6 bases and 3 bases, with 14 bases remaining between them. Germline CDR1 SNHLY, CDR2 FYNNEI. The CDR3 is 15 amino acids. This CDR3 is CASRVTQGPNEKLFF. CDR3 in DNA: TGTGCCAGCAGGGTAACTCAGGGGCCTAATGAAAAACTGTTTTTT.

The rearrangement links TRBV18 to TRBJ2-5; TRBD1 might be the D (5 bases). TRBJ2-7 explains the end of the DNA better; the J call may be wrong. Germline V gene sequence: CDR1 KGHSH, CDR2 LQKENI. This CDR3 is 14 amino acids long. The CDR3 DNA sequence: TGTGCCAGCTCATCTACAGGCAGCTCCTACGAGCAGTACTTC. Translating it yields CASSSTGSSYEQYF.

V usage is TRBV9 and J usage is TRBJ2-1; 14 bases are shared with TRBD2. Germline assignment: CDR1 SGDLS and CDR2 YYNGEE. There are 15 residues in the CDR3. V lost 3 bases to trimming and J lost 5 bases; unmatched junction nucleotides: 1. The CDR3 DNA is TGTGCCAGCAGCGAGGGACTAGCGGGAGACAATGAGCAGTTCTTC. Translated: CASSEGLAGDNEQFF.

In DNA form, the CDR3 reads TGTGCCAGCAGCCAAGTTAGCGGGGGGGGCACAGATACGCAGTATTTT. This sequence encodes CASSQVSGGGTDTQYF. The chain combines TRBV4-2 with TRBJ2-3; 11 bases are shared with TRBD2. Per the germline V gene, CDR1 is LGHNA and CDR2 is YNFKEQ. V lost 1 base to trimming and J lost 1 base; unmatched junction nucleotides: 1. The CDR3 consists of 16 residues.